This T cell receptor beta chain is from a study of T-cell memory formation after mild COVID-19 (dated by TCRdb to the early 2020s). At the level of the whole study: Most TCR sequence clusters were specific to one of the two donors. Two young, previously healthy adult volunteers made up the cohort, one male and one female. In two donors, T-cell clones that expanded and contracted after mild COVID-19 were tracked by sequencing TCRalpha and TCRbeta repertoires over time.

About this clonotype: Its cognate antigen has yet to be identified. Base qualities were left out, and no much larger clone turns up one base away.

General findings and caveats noted by the study authors: SARS-CoV-2 specificity of the second-wave clones peaking on day 37 was not confirmed. The study included only a couple of mild cases, and larger cohorts that include severe cases with pre-infection samples were judged to be necessary. Clones that contracted from day 15 to 85 showed balanced CD4/CD8 phenotypes, whereas a second wave of clones that expanded from day 15 to 37 leaned towards CD4+. Contracting CD4+ clones were found mainly in CM and EM memory subsets, while CD8+ clones were enriched in EMRA. The detection of some responding clones in pre-infection memory suggests that pre-existing cross-reactive memory T cells joined the SARS-CoV-2 response.

At the junction V is shortened by 4 bases and J by 7 bases, with 14 bases in between. Taken from the germline V gene, the CDR1 and CDR2 loops are SGHRS and YFSETQ. The cysteine opens and the phenylalanine closes a CDR3 of 13 amino acids. Only the CDR3 region is kept as DNA, spanning 39 bases read in frame from base 1. The run used an Illumina NovaSeq 6000. Using 5'RACE with constant-segment primers, TCRalpha and TCRbeta cDNA libraries were constructed, with sample barcodes and unique molecular identifiers added in the process. Trizol reagent was used to extract RNA from every sample. Library amplification was performed in two PCR steps, and a second sample barcode and Illumina TruSeq adapters were introduced in the second step. The libraries were sequenced on an Illumina NovaSeq using 2 x 150 bp paired-end reads. Regarding the original processing steps: With migec v1.2.7, reads were demultiplexed and then collapsed into UMI-guided consensus sequences. Using mixcr v2.1.11, the UMI consensuses were aligned to TRA and TRB V and J templates and assembled into clonotypes. A clonotype was counted as expanded or contracted only if both edgeR and NoisET called the change significant, with noise models trained on biological replicates. For edgeR calls, a false discovery rate-adjusted p below 0.01 and a log2 fold-change threshold of 1 were applied. As an exploratory analysis of dynamics, PCA with hierarchical clustering was applied to max-normalized trajectories of the 1000 most abundant clonotypes. Separately sequenced CD4+ and CD8+ repertoires were used to assign the CD4 or CD8 phenotype of responding clones. In-frame beta chains were kept once TCRdb had trimmed the public reads at Q25 with fastp and called clones with MiXCR. Rows with a matching CDR3 protein are joined into one entry that keeps the most common DNA and genes. The V and J calls come from TCRdb's annotation, not from the publication. This sample comprises 200,000 to 250,000 distinct CDR3 sequences, approximately 10% of them detected only once. The ten largest clones capture approximately 3% of the sample.

Ficoll-Paque density gradient centrifugation was used to isolate PBMCs. The receptor chain draws on TRBV5-1 and TRBJ1-2, with an unclear D gene assignment. This sequence originates from a man aged 18 to 29 who had mild COVID-19 (a few samples of this study predate the infection). The sample titles of this study are shuffled in the database, so cell type and time point are left out; the donor was told from shared clones. The sample taken for sequencing was PBMCs or a T cell subset sorted from them (not recorded which). The CDR3 region reads CASSLDIEGGYTF. The nucleotides are TGCGCCAGCAGCCTTGACATTGAGGGTGGCTACACCTTC.